This T cell receptor (beta chain) was observed in a study of shared clonotypes between healthy human individuals. Germline lookup yields CDR1 PRHDT and CDR2 FYEKMQ (reference sequence). This CDR3 has 15 amino acids. The trim removed 5 bases at V and 5 bases at J, leaving 8 bases unmatched. Produced via immunoSEQ multiplex PCR; TCRdb's table is partial and in-frame only. This sample carries 950,000 to 1,300,000 clones, under 80% of them seen once, and the ten largest clones take 1.4% to 1.5%. This clone was observed once. This sequence originates from a man aged 18 to 30 in good health. The specimen was memory CD4+ T cells sorted from blood. As for subset: CD45RA-negative fraction. V is TRBV13 and J is TRBJ2-5, with TRBD1 matching over 10 bases. The CDR3 sequence: CASSKDRGLWETQYF. The CDR3 DNA sequence: TGTGCCAGCAGCAAAGACAGGGGGCTTTGGGAGACCCAGTACTTC.